The present TCR beta chain was sequenced within a study of CD8 T cells in Susac syndrome. Sequencing of TCR beta drew on CD8+ and CD4+ T cells from blood. Purification of the CD8+ and CD4+ T cells relied on negative isolation, and TEMRA cells underwent FACS enrichment. About 0.45 to 1 ug RNA was reverse transcribed with random hexamers. TCRdb re-called the immunoSEQ multiplex PCR reads with MiXCR, one entry per CDR3 protein. The sample shows 150,000 to 180,000 distinct CDR3 sequences, approximately 96% of them seen only once. V dropped 1 base and J dropped 1 base, with 6 bases sitting between them. The germline CDR1 and CDR2 sequences are SGHAT and FQNNGV. The length of the CDR3 is 14 residues.

This chain connects TRBV11-2 to TRBJ2-3; no firm D call. The receptor was derived from a human donor with multiple sclerosis. Sequences were obtained from CD8+ T cells from PBMCs. In DNA, the CDR3 is TGTGCCAGCAGCTTAGGACCCGGCACAGATACGCAGTATTTT. It encodes CASSLGPGTDTQYF. Together with reference TRBV11-2 and TRBJ2-3, the CDR3 gives the full variable domain: EAGVAQSPRYKIIEKRQSVAFWCNPISGHATLYWYQQILGQGPKLLIQFQNNGVVDDSQLPKDRFSAERLKGVDSTLKIQPAKLEDSAVYLCASSLGPGTDTQYFGPGTRLTVL.